This TCR beta chain was found in a study of Graves' ophthalmopathy and Graves' hyperthyroidism. Amplification of TCR beta CDR3 regions used RNA transcripts. RT-PCR was first run with HTBI primers, then multiplex PCR in a second round. MiXCR was run by TCRdb on the multiplex PCR reads, yielding one entry per CDR3 protein. This table holds around 1.1 million distinct CDR3 sequences, about 36% found once. The sample taken for sequencing was peripheral blood or thyroid tissue (not recorded which). This receptor was obtained from an adult man with Graves' hyperthyroidism.

Here the CDR3 DNA reads TGTGCCAGCACCCCTACGACAGGGGCTCAAGAGACCCAGTACTTC. Protein sequence: CASTPTTGAQETQYF. This chain uses TRBV12-3 or TRBV12-4 with TRBJ2-5; TRBD1 matches 8 bases. The CDR3 spans 15 residues. V lost 7 bases, J lost 2 bases, and 9 bases stayed unmatched.